Below, one TCR beta chain is given with its context. Sequencing used immunoSEQ multiplex PCR; TCRdb keeps in-frame clones, though not all of them. The table has 390,000 or so clones, about four fifths seen once; the top ten hold 5% to 6%. The data stem from a study of blood T cell repertoires in COVID-19. The TCR was taken from a woman in her fifties or sixties who had recovered from COVID-19. The source material was PBMCs or T cells enriched from blood (not recorded which).

This chain's CDR3 is CASSTQQGTHSGNTIYF. The CDR3 DNA is TGTGCCAGCAGCACCCAACAGGGGACCCACTCTGGAAACACCATATATTTT. This sequence joins TRBV3-1 (or the pseudogene TRBV3-2) and TRBJ1-3; 7 bases are a match to TRBD1. The CDR3 is 17 residues long. CDR1 is LGHDT, CDR2 YNNKEL, per germline (reference sequence). V lost 5 bases to trimming and J lost 0 bases; unmatched junction nucleotides: 10.